This T cell receptor beta chain was obtained from a study of long-term antiretroviral therapy in people with HIV. Germline CDR1 and CDR2: SGHVS and FQNEAQ. The CDR3 runs to 14 residues. Between the trimmed V and J ends, which lost 6 bases and 5 bases, there was a span of 16 bases. At the survey level, the v3.0 immunoSEQ assay was run. Method: immunoSEQ multiplex PCR; TCRdb's copy keeps in-frame clones and lacks some. Among under 25,000 clones listed, over 60% were seen once. The sample was unsorted PBMCs, taken 0.5 years before starting antiretroviral therapy. J is TRBJ2-5 and V is TRBV7-8; the D gene could be TRBD1 or TRBD2 (6 bases each). The TCR comes from a man younger than 35 with HIV. The DNA of the CDR3 is TGTGCCAGCAGAAGGGGGAGCGGGTGGGAGACCCAGTACTTC. Amino acids: CASRRGSGWETQYF.